This T cell receptor beta chain was observed in a study of blood T cell repertoires in COVID-19. Study background: Collection of acute and convalescent COVID-19 samples took place in the United States, Italy and Spain. The analysed material was cDNA or gDNA that came from T cells, B-cell-depleted T cells, or PBMCs.

CDR1 and CDR2 (germline): LGHDT, YNNKEL (reference sequence). Trimming cost V 3 bases and J 4 bases; bases outside gene matches: 1. This CDR3 is built from 14 residues. Some clones are missing from TCRdb's copy, which holds only in-frame ones; the method was immunoSEQ multiplex PCR. The table has approximately 330,000 clones, about 86% seen once; the top ten hold roughly 4.2%. V gene TRBV3-1 (or the pseudogene TRBV3-2) combines with J gene TRBJ2-5, with 11 bases matching TRBD1. The TCR comes from a woman aged 35 to 49 with acute COVID-19. Sequencing was carried out using PBMCs or T cells enriched from blood (not recorded which). The CDR3 protein is CASSQGQGVETQYF. In DNA, the CDR3 is TGTGCCAGCAGCCAGGGACAGGGGGTAGAGACCCAGTACTTC.